The 20 T cell receptor beta chains presented below share a single source sample, sequenced in a study of identifying expanded T cells in peripheral blood. Assay used: immunoSEQ multiplex PCR; TCRdb lists only in-frame clones, some missing. The repertoire holds tens of thousands of clones, with about 89% as singletons. Sequencing was done on a sample of blood. Source of these receptors: a person aged 18-70 years in good health.

About this clone itself: The germline gene is not matched at one end of the junction; a read error may be the cause. In DNA form, the CDR3 reads TGTGCCACTAGTTTGACCCCGAACTTATCCGATGAGCAGTTCTTC. Translated: CATSLTPNLSDEQFF. This chain uses TRBV19 with TRBJ2-1; D is undetermined. Germline CDR1 and CDR2: LNHDA and SQIVND (reference sequence). The CDR3 spans 15 residues.

This clone was detected a few times. The rearrangement links TRBV6-4 to TRBJ1-6, with unresolved D. Germline CDR1 reads MRHNA; CDR2 reads SNTAGT. Trimming took off 2 bases at V and 10 bases at J, with 9 bases between the two ends. This CDR3 has 13 amino acids. This chain's CDR3 is CASSDQADSPLHF. The CDR3 nucleotides read TGTGCCAGCAGTGACCAAGCGGACTCACCCCTCCACTTT.

The chain joins TRBV10-3 to TRBJ2-3; 12 bases agree with TRBD2. The V gene's germline CDR1 is ENHRY and CDR2 SYGVKD. V lost 4 bases and J lost 5; bases outside the gene matches: 7. The CDR3 has 16 amino acids. The CDR3, as DNA: TGTGCCATCAGTGGGGGAGGGACTAGCGGGCTAGATACGCAGTATTTT. Protein product: CAISGGGTSGLDTQYF.

The gene calls are TRBV7-9 and TRBJ2-1, with TRBD2 identical over 9 bases. The germline gives CDR1 SEHNR, CDR2 FQNEAQ (reference sequence). Unmatched junction bases numbered 18, after V lost 1 base and J lost 8 bases. The CDR3 length is 19 residues. The CDR3 DNA reads as TGTGCCAGCAGCTTAGTCCACGAACAGACGCGGCGGGAGGGTCATGAGCAGTTCTTC. Amino acid sequence: CASSLVHEQTRREGHEQFF.

A few counts support this clone. V and J are TRBV7-2 and TRBJ2-1; D may be TRBD2 (6 bases). The CDR3 has 15 amino acids. Trimming took off 3 bases at V and 5 bases at J, with 14 bases between the two ends. Germline CDR1 SGHTA, CDR2 FQGNSA. The CDR3 sequence: CASSFSGGADNEQFF. CDR3 DNA: TGTGCCAGCAGCTTTAGCGGAGGGGCTGACAATGAGCAGTTCTTC.

CDR3 protein: CASIPDGTNTGELFF. In DNA form, the CDR3 reads TGTGCCAGTATTCCGGACGGAACGAACACCGGGGAGCTGTTTTTT. The J gene is TRBJ2-2, the V gene TRBV19; D unresolved. The CDR3 contains 15 residues. In germline, CDR1 is LNHDA, CDR2 SQIVND (reference sequence). V was pared by 7 bases and J by 0 bases, with 12 bases between.

The genes are TRBV30 and TRBJ1-6; 9 bases map to TRBD1. Germline assignment: CDR1 GTSNPN and CDR2 SVGIG (reference sequence). This CDR3 has 15 amino acids. Trimming at V came to 1 base and at J to 6 bases, leaving 4 bases not matched to a gene. The CDR3 DNA reads as TGTGCCTGGAGTGCCGGGACAGGGTTTAATTCACCCCTCCACTTT. It encodes CAWSAGTGFNSPLHF.

Regarding this clone: The CDR3 carries no conserved terminal phenylalanine or tryptophan, so it likely arises from a read error. The DNA is left out, because the CDR3 cannot be placed on it with certainty; the CDR3 is given as TCRdb lists it. CDR3 sequence: CASSRTSATSVD. The J gene is TRBJ2-3, the V gene TRBV6-5; the table's D call TRBD2 went unverified against the DNA. The CDR3 length equals 12 residues, ends included. Germline loops: CDR1 MNHEY, CDR2 SVGAGI.

This clone was recorded once. This chain connects TRBV4-1 to TRBJ2-2, with D perhaps matching TRBD1 or TRBD2 (6 bases each). CDR3 length: 15 residues. V was clipped by 4 bases and J by 8 bases, with 17 bases between them. Looked up from germline, CDR1 is MGHRA and CDR2 is YSYEKL. CDR3 loop: CASSPLGGFGGELFF. In DNA form, the CDR3 reads TGCGCCAGCAGCCCTCTCGGGGGCTTCGGGGGGGAGCTGTTTTTT.

The sample holds a few counts of this clone. V and J are TRBV2 and TRBJ2-3; TRBD2 matches 11 bases. J lost 14 bases, V lost 1 base, and 8 bases had no gene match. This CDR3 is built from 14 residues. Germline loops: CDR1 SNHLY, CDR2 FYNNEI. The CDR3 sequence: CASSEGSGGGLRYF. DNA of the CDR3: TGTGCCAGCAGTGAAGGTAGCGGGGGGGGGCTTCGGTATTTT.

This chain connects TRBV7-2 to TRBJ2-3, with D possibly being TRBD2 (6 bases). The germline V gene encodes CDR1 SGHTA and CDR2 FQGNSA. There are 14 residues in the CDR3. V was cut by 3 bases and J by 2 bases, with 9 bases left in between. The CDR3 nucleotides are TGTGCCAGCAGCTTTGTAGCGGTCACAGATACGCAGTATTTT. This encodes CASSFVAVTDTQYF.

The chain is built from TRBV7-2 and TRBJ2-2; D not resolved. This CDR3 spans 14 amino acids. V gave up 2 bases and J gave up 6 bases, with 10 bases separating them. Per germline, CDR1 SGHTA and CDR2 FQGNSA. The CDR3 loop is CASSLYREAGELFF. In DNA, the CDR3 is TGTGCCAGCAGCTTATATAGGGAAGCCGGGGAGCTGTTTTTT.

This clone appeared a single time. This chain links TRBV6-5 with TRBJ1-2; 9 nucleotides match TRBD1. The CDR3 loop spans 15 amino acids. Germline assignment: CDR1 MNHEY and CDR2 SVGAGI. The junction had 9 bases not matched to a gene; V was cut back by 6 bases and J by 4 bases. CDR3 DNA: TGTGCCAGCAGAACGGGACAGGGTAGAAGCTATGGCTACACCTTC. It encodes CASRTGQGRSYGYTF.

The chain recombines TRBV27 with TRBJ2-3; 9 nucleotides line up with TRBD1. Trimming cost V 4 bases and J 5 bases; bases outside gene matches: 7. There are 15 residues in the CDR3. CDR1 is MNHEY, CDR2 SMNVEV, per germline (reference sequence). This CDR3 is CASSWGQGVLDTQYF. The CDR3 nucleotides are TGTGCCAGCAGTTGGGGACAGGGTGTGTTAGATACGCAGTATTTT.

This clone was counted between two and nine times. V is TRBV7-2 and J is TRBJ1-2, with D tentatively TRBD1 (5 bases). Per the germline V gene, CDR1 is SGHTA and CDR2 is FQGNSA. Deletions cut 1 base from V and 4 bases from J, with 10 bases between. The CDR3 spans 14 residues. The CDR3 spells CASSLDGGRYGYTF. CDR3 nucleotide sequence: TGTGCCAGCAGCTTAGACGGGGGTCGCTATGGCTACACCTTC.

A few counts support this clone. The J gene is TRBJ2-1, the V gene TRBV4-2, with TRBD2 matching 14 bases. Germline V gene data show CDR1 as LGHNA and CDR2 as YNFKEQ. CDR3 length: 18 amino acids. V gave up 0 bases and J gave up 6 bases; unmatched junction bases: 7. The CDR3 loop reads CASSQDTSGTSGSNEQFF. CDR3 in DNA: TGTGCCAGCAGCCAAGATACTTCCGGGACTAGCGGGAGCAATGAGCAGTTCTTC.

The chain is built from TRBV11-2 and TRBJ2-3; D uncertain. Germline V CDR1 and CDR2: SGHAT, FQNNGV. The CDR3 length is 15 residues. Between the trimmed V and J ends, which lost 6 bases and 2 bases, there was a span of 15 bases. The CDR3 sequence: CASSQTLLHTDTQYF. The CDR3 nucleotides are TGTGCCAGCAGTCAGACTCTTCTCCACACAGATACGCAGTATTTT.

V is TRBV30 and J is TRBJ2-7; TRBD1 matches 9 bases. The CDR3 has 13 residues. V was pared by 5 bases and J by 4 bases, with 6 bases of the junction left unmatched. CDR1 and CDR2 (germline): GTSNPN, SVGIG (reference sequence). CDR3 region: CAWVGQGTYEQYF. In DNA form, the CDR3 reads TGTGCCTGGGTGGGACAGGGAACGTACGAGCAGTACTTC.

The chain joins TRBV19 to TRBJ2-2; no reliable D call. Between the trimmed V and J ends, which lost 4 bases and 4 bases, there was a span of 10 bases. CDR3 size: 14 residues. The germline V gene encodes CDR1 LNHDA and CDR2 SQIVND (reference sequence). CDR3 sequence: CASSSTLSTGELFF. Here the CDR3 DNA reads TGTGCCAGTAGTAGTACACTATCCACCGGGGAGCTGTTTTTT.

The chain is built from TRBV6-5 and TRBJ2-7; no definite D call. The CDR3 covers 12 residues. The germline gives CDR1 MNHEY, CDR2 SVGAGI. Between the trimmed V and J ends, which lost 3 bases and 6 bases, there was a span of 9 bases. CDR3 bases: TGTGCCAGCAGTTATGGCCAGACCGAGCAGTACTTC. It translates to CASSYGQTEQYF.